Each of the 7 T cell receptor beta chains below was sequenced from the same sample in a study of blood T cell repertoires in COVID-19. Sequencing was performed with immunoSEQ multiplex PCR; in TCRdb, only in-frame clones are kept and a portion is missing. The sample has approximately 220,000 clones; around 82% are singletons. Sequencing input: peripheral blood. The receptors originated from a woman in her twenties or thirties who had recovered from COVID-19.

The chain links TRBV6-5 to TRBJ1-4; maybe TRBD1 (5 bases). The CDR3 is 14 residues long. Germline V gives CDR1 MNHEY, CDR2 SVGAGI. Between the trimmed V and J ends, which lost 6 bases and 8 bases, there was a span of 16 bases. The CDR3 sequence is CASSSAGTGEKLFF. The DNA of the CDR3 is TGTGCCAGCAGCTCTGCGGGGACGGGGGAAAAACTGTTTTTT.

V is TRBV19 and J is TRBJ2-1; D might be TRBD1 (7 bases). The CDR3 has 13 residues. The germline V gene encodes CDR1 LNHDA and CDR2 SQIVND (reference sequence). Trimming cost V 5 bases and J 9 bases, with 14 bases left between them. CDR3 sequence (DNA): TGTGCCAGTAGTCCCAGGGGGGCCGCTGAGCAGTTCTTC. This encodes CASSPRGAAEQFF.

The gene calls are TRBV12-5 and TRBJ1-2; maybe TRBD1 (5 bases). The CDR3 covers 13 residues. Germline CDR1 reads LGHNT; CDR2 reads FRNRAP. The V gene lost 1 base and the J gene lost 4 bases, with 7 bases spanning the gap. The CDR3 reads CASGLGQLYGYTF. The CDR3 DNA reads as TGTGCTAGTGGTTTGGGACAGCTCTATGGCTACACCTTC. The whole variable domain, remainder taken from reference TRBV12-5 and TRBJ1-2, is DARVTQTPRHKVTEMGQEVTMRCQPILGHNTVFWYRQTMMQGLELLAYFRNRAPLDDSGMPKDRFSAEMPDATLATLKIQPSEPRDSAVYFCASGLGQLYGYTFGSGTRLTVV.

The V and J genes are TRBV25-1 and TRBJ2-1; D is possibly TRBD1 (6 bases). Trimming removed 10 bases from V and 0 bases from J, with 13 bases in between. CDR3 length: 14 amino acids. Germline V gene lookup returns CDR1 MGHDK and CDR2 SYGVNS. This CDR3 is CATRQASSYNEQFF. DNA for the CDR3: TGTGCCACGAGACAGGCCTCCTCCTACAATGAGCAGTTCTTC. Full variable domain (remainder filled in from reference TRBV25-1 and TRBJ2-1): EADIYQTPRYLVIGTGKKITLECSQTMGHDKMYWYQQDPGMELHLIHYSYGVNSTEKGDLSSESTVSRIRTEHFPLTLESARPSHTSQYLCATRQASSYNEQFFGPGTRLTVL.

The chain carries TRBV21-1 and TRBJ2-1; the table's D call TRBD1 went unverified against the DNA. TRBV21-1 is a pseudogene segment. This CDR3 comprises 18 residues. CDR3 sequence reads: CASSKVGDSLTSYNEQFF. The CDR3 DNA sequence: TGTGCCAGCAGCAAAGTGGGGGACAGCCTTACCTCTTACAATGAGCAGTTCTTC.

The sample holds a few counts of this clone. The genes are TRBV4-1 and TRBJ1-6, with unresolved D. This CDR3 spans 17 amino acids. Germline CDR1 and CDR2: MGHRA and YSYEKL. The V and J ends lost 0 bases and 7 bases respectively, with 16 bases between them. This CDR3 reads CASSQETIQSSNSPLHF. The CDR3 DNA reads as TGCGCCAGCAGCCAAGAAACAATACAGTCTTCGAATTCACCCCTCCACTTT.

The rearrangement joins TRBV24-1 to TRBJ2-5; possibly TRBD2 for D (5 bases). The CDR3 loop spans 13 amino acids. Looked up from germline, CDR1 is KGHDR and CDR2 is SFDVKD. DNA for the CDR3: TGTGCACCAAAGGCCGGGAAAGTAGAGACCCAGTACTTC. It codes for CAPKAGKVETQYF.